This passage covers 29 T cell receptor beta chains from one sample sequenced in a study of blood T cells in healthy people across ages (dated by TCRdb to about 2015). Library creation used 5' RACE. The sequencer was an Illumina HiSeq 2500. The second PCR ran for about 6 to 11 cycles and used a J-beta primer mix along with a sample-barcoded 5' primer. TCRdb reprocessed the public reads (quality trimming at Q25 with fastp, clone calling with MiXCR) and kept in-frame beta chains. Rows are unified per CDR3 protein, each entry keeping the most common DNA and genes. This sample is represented by about 1.5 million distinct CDR3 sequences; roughly 43% of them were singletons. Of the sample, just over 4% is held by the ten largest clones. The sequencing input was blood. These receptors came from a woman aged 18-29 years in good health.

The genes are TRBV25-1 and TRBJ2-1; TRBD2 aligns across 11 bases. This CDR3 is built from 15 residues. Per the germline V gene, CDR1 is MGHDK and CDR2 is SYGVNS. V lost 1 base and J lost 10; bases outside the gene matches: 6. Here the CDR3 reads CASSEFGTSGYEQFF. The CDR3, as DNA: TGTGCCAGCAGTGAATTCGGGACTAGCGGCTACGAGCAGTTCTTC.

The chain employs TRBV27 and TRBJ1-1; D unclear. The germline CDR1 and CDR2 sequences are MNHEY and SMNVEV (reference sequence). This CDR3 has 12 amino acids. Trimming removed 5 bases from V and 7 bases from J, with 11 bases in between. The CDR3 is CASSATGVEAFF. In DNA form, the CDR3 reads TGTGCCAGCAGTGCAACGGGAGTTGAAGCTTTCTTT.

DNA for the CDR3: TGCAGCGTTGTAGGACGGCAGGGCAGCACTGAAGCTTTCTTT. Translation gives CSVVGRQGSTEAFF. This chain joins TRBV29-1 and TRBJ1-1, with D perhaps TRBD1 (5 bases). The CDR3 sequence is 14 residues long. CDR1 and CDR2 (germline): SQVTM, ANQGSEA. Trimming left V 4 bases short and J 4 bases short, with 16 bases between.

This chain connects TRBV4-1 to TRBJ2-3, with a possible D match to TRBD2 (5 bases). V shed 1 base and J shed 4 bases, with 18 bases lying between them. Germline-derived CDR1 and CDR2 are MGHRA and YSYEKL. CDR3 size: 17 residues. CDR3 protein: CASSQGSGGGFADTQYF. In nucleotides, the CDR3 is TGCGCCAGCAGCCAAGGATCAGGTGGAGGTTTTGCAGATACGCAGTATTTT.

This clonotype was observed a few times. This chain uses TRBV28 with TRBJ2-7; 7 bases align to TRBD1. With V trimmed by 7 bases and J by 2 bases, 11 bases remained unmatched. CDR3 length: 15 amino acids. Germline V lookup: CDR1 MDHEN, CDR2 SYDVKM. The CDR3 region has the DNA TGTGCCAGCACTATACCGGGACAGATCACCTACGAGCAGTACTTC. It yields the protein CASTIPGQITYEQYF.

This clonotype was detected a few times. V is TRBV2 and J is TRBJ1-1, with a weak D call TRBD1 (6 bases). V dropped 4 bases and J dropped 4 bases, with 10 bases sitting between them. The CDR3 has 13 amino acids. Germline CDR1 reads SNHLY; CDR2 reads FYNNEI. As DNA, the CDR3 is TGTGCCAGCAGTGGGGGGCCAGGCACTGAAGCTTTCTTT. Its translation is CASSGGPGTEAFF.

This clonotype came up a few times. As DNA, the CDR3 is TGTGCCAGCAGAGGACAGCTCGAGCAGTACTTC. Protein sequence: CASRGQLEQYF. The chain employs TRBV7-2 and TRBJ2-7; tentatively, D is TRBD1 (6 bases). The CDR3 sequence is 11 residues long. Trimming pared 6 bases from V and 6 bases from J, leaving 9 bases between. Germline CDR1 SGHTA, CDR2 FQGNSA.

This clonotype was seen more than once but under ten times. The chain employs TRBV20-1 and TRBJ1-2, with 9 bases aligning to TRBD1. The CDR3 runs 14 residues. V lost 3 bases and J lost 4; bases outside the gene matches: 6. Germline V CDR1 and CDR2: DFQATT, SNEGSKA (reference sequence). The CDR3 sequence is CSASRDRVSYGYTF. CDR3 DNA sequence: TGCAGTGCTAGCCGGGACAGGGTGAGCTATGGCTACACCTTC.

The V and J genes are TRBV10-3 and TRBJ1-1; no clear D gene. CDR3 size: 13 residues. Trimming took 0 bases from V and 7 from J, leaving 9 bases between them. Germline loops: CDR1 ENHRY, CDR2 SYGVKD. As DNA, the CDR3 is TGTGCCATCAGTGAGTCCAGTTCGGATGAAGCTTTCTTT. Protein sequence: CAISESSSDEAFF.

V and J are TRBV6-1 and TRBJ2-3, with 8 bases aligning to TRBD2. Losses at the gene ends were 6 bases for V and 2 bases for J; bases not matched to a gene: 7. Per the germline V gene, CDR1 is MNHNS and CDR2 is SASEGT. This CDR3 comprises 15 residues. In nucleotides, the CDR3 is TGTGCCAGCAGCCCCCGGGGGGGGGTCACAGATACGCAGTATTTT. It codes for CASSPRGGVTDTQYF.

Ten or more counts support this clonotype. The chain employs TRBV5-1 and TRBJ2-6; D might be TRBD1 or TRBD2, each matching 6 bases. Germline CDR1 reads SGHRS; CDR2 reads YFSETQ. The CDR3 is 17 amino acids. Trimming removed 2 bases at V and 3 bases at J, with 15 bases between. CDR3 amino acids: CASSLRIGGDGANVLTF. As DNA, the CDR3 is TGCGCCAGCAGCTTAAGAATCGGGGGCGATGGGGCCAACGTCCTGACTTTC.

The rearrangement uses TRBV20-1 and TRBJ2-2; D uncertain. This CDR3 is 15 amino acids long. Germline V gene data show CDR1 as DFQATT and CDR2 as SNEGSKA (reference sequence). V lost 6 bases and J 4 bases, leaving 18 bases between the germline ends. DNA of the CDR3: TGCAGTGCCCCACAAGAACCCAAAGCCACCGGGGAGCTGTTTTTT. Its translation: CSAPQEPKATGELFF.

This clonotype was counted a few times. This sequence joins TRBV12-3 or TRBV12-4 and TRBJ1-2; TRBD1 matches 7 bases. V dropped 5 bases and J dropped 2; count of bases not matched to a gene: 11. The CDR3 has 16 residues. CDR3 coding DNA: TGTGCCAGCAGTCCCCTTGGGAGGGGGCACAACTATGGCTACACCTTC. Amino acids: CASSPLGRGHNYGYTF.

This clonotype occurred many times. The chain has TRBV27 and TRBJ2-1, with TRBD1 as a possible D gene (6 bases). Trimming took 6 bases from V and 4 from J, leaving 13 bases between them. Germline V gene data show CDR1 as MNHEY and CDR2 as SMNVEV (reference sequence). The CDR3 loop spans 14 amino acids. CDR3 amino acids: CASSLLDSYNEQFF. DNA for the CDR3: TGTGCCAGCAGCCTATTGGACAGTTACAATGAGCAGTTCTTC.

J is TRBJ2-4 and V is TRBV2, with D perhaps matching TRBD2 (5 bases). The tail of the sequence fits TRBJ2-7 better, so the J call may be wrong. This CDR3 is built from 14 residues. Germline V gene lookup returns CDR1 SNHLY and CDR2 FYNNEI. CDR3: CASSGGPAGYEQYF. The DNA of the CDR3 is TGTGCCAGCAGTGGCGGGCCAGCCGGCTACGAGCAGTACTTC.

The rearrangement links TRBV4-3 to TRBJ2-7, with TRBD2 matching 10 bases. CDR3 length: 14 amino acids. Trimming took 2 bases from V and 5 from J; bases not matched to a gene: 3. Germline V gene sequence: CDR1 LGHNA, CDR2 YSLEER. Written as DNA, the CDR3 is TGCGCCAGCAGCCAACGAGCGGGAGGGAACGAGCAGTACTTC. Translated, it gives CASSQRAGGNEQYF.

V and J are TRBV28 and TRBJ1-1; D is perhaps TRBD1 (5 bases). V shed 2 bases and J shed 5 bases, with 12 bases lying between them. The length of the CDR3 is 14 residues. From germline, CDR1 is MDHEN and CDR2 SYDVKM. CDR3 loop: CASSLAAGLTEAFF. The CDR3 coding sequence is TGTGCCAGCAGTTTAGCCGCAGGGTTAACTGAAGCTTTCTTT.

This chain joins TRBV7-3 and TRBJ2-1; the D gene is possibly TRBD2 (6 bases). Germline V gene data show CDR1 as SGHTA and CDR2 as FQGTGA. The CDR3 loop spans 14 amino acids. V lost 11 bases to trimming and J lost 1 base, with 15 bases between them. CDR3 sequence (DNA): TGTGCCGGCGGTGACGGGGGTTCCTACAATGAGCAGTTCTTC. Residues: CAGGDGGSYNEQFF.

The chain carries TRBV2 and TRBJ2-1; the match to TRBD2 covers 8 bases. The junction had 12 bases not matched to a gene; V was cut back by 10 bases and J by 4 bases. This CDR3 region has 15 residues. From germline, CDR1 is SNHLY and CDR2 FYNNEI. CDR3 in amino acids: CATTSGSVLYNEQFF. The CDR3 DNA is TGTGCCACAACAAGCGGGAGTGTGCTGTACAATGAGCAGTTCTTC.

V and J are TRBV27 and TRBJ2-3; 11 bases are a match to TRBD1. Germline V gene lookup returns CDR1 MNHEY and CDR2 SMNVEV (reference sequence). The CDR3 has 16 amino acids. V lost 7 bases and J lost 7; bases outside the gene matches: 13. The CDR3 DNA reads as TGTGCCAGCAACCCCCAGCCCGGACAGGGGGCAAATACGCAGTATTTT. Residues: CASNPQPGQGANTQYF.

On this clonotype itself: One junction end does not reproduce the germline sequence, and a read error may be involved. The chain couples TRBV24-1 to TRBJ2-7, with 9 nucleotides matching TRBD1. CDR3 length: 14 residues. CDR1 is KGHDR and CDR2 is SFDVKD in the germline V gene. CDR3 in amino acids: CATSSGQGAYERYF. The CDR3, as DNA: TGTGCCACCAGTTCGGGACAGGGTGCGTACGAGCGGTACTTC.

This clonotype was found a few times. V is TRBV20-1 and J is TRBJ2-7; 8 bases match TRBD1. This CDR3 region has 14 residues. Germline V lookup: CDR1 DFQATT, CDR2 SNEGSKA (reference sequence). The trim removed 4 bases at V and 2 bases at J, leaving 7 bases unmatched. The CDR3 DNA is TGCAGTGCTAACCGGGGACAGGTACCCTACGAGCAGTACTTC. Its translation: CSANRGQVPYEQYF.

This clonotype turned up a few times. The genes are TRBV3-1 and TRBJ1-2; 11 bases map to TRBD1. The germline CDR1 and CDR2 sequences are LGHDT and YNNKEL (reference sequence). This CDR3 has 16 amino acids. The V gene end was trimmed by 0 bases and the J gene end by 8 bases; junction bases not matched to a gene: 8. The CDR3 reads CASSQDPGTGGVGYTF. CDR3 DNA: TGTGCCAGCAGCCAAGATCCTGGGACAGGGGGTGTCGGCTACACCTTC.

V is TRBV20-1 and J is TRBJ1-4, with a weak D call TRBD1 (6 bases). V was cut by 5 bases and J by 4 bases, with 11 bases left in between. From germline, CDR1 is DFQATT and CDR2 SNEGSKA (reference sequence). The CDR3 has 13 amino acids. CDR3 sequence: CSARGQDNEKLFF. DNA for the CDR3: TGCAGTGCTCGGGGGCAGGATAATGAAAAACTGTTTTTT.

This clonotype has just a few counts. The chain is built from TRBV29-1 and TRBJ2-3, with a weak D call TRBD1 (6 bases). Trimming shortened V by 0 bases and J by 2 bases, and 15 bases separated the two germline ends. The CDR3 has 16 residues. The germline V gene has CDR1 SQVTM and CDR2 ANQGSEA. CDR3 coding DNA: TGCAGCGTTGAAGAACGGGACATAGAGCTCACAGATACGCAGTATTTT. It yields the protein CSVEERDIELTDTQYF.

This rearrangement joins TRBV5-1 to TRBJ2-7, with D perhaps TRBD2 (6 bases). The germline V gene has CDR1 SGHRS and CDR2 YFSETQ. Trimming stripped 4 bases from V and 2 bases from J, with 16 bases between. The CDR3 totals 15 residues. CDR3 region: CASSVTGLAPYEQYF. The DNA for the CDR3 is TGCGCCAGCAGCGTGACTGGGCTAGCGCCCTACGAGCAGTACTTC.

For the CDR3, the DNA is TGTGCCATCAGGAGCCTAGCGGGGGCTAGCACAGATACGCAGTATTTT. Residues: CAIRSLAGASTDTQYF. V usage is TRBV10-3 and J usage is TRBJ2-3, with TRBD2 matching 10 bases. The length of the CDR3 is 16 residues. Unmatched junction bases numbered 6, after V lost 6 bases and J lost 0 bases. The V gene's germline CDR1 is ENHRY and CDR2 SYGVKD.

The chain uses TRBV11-2 and TRBJ2-1; 11 nucleotides agree with TRBD1. The CDR3 spans 13 residues. The V and J ends lost 5 bases and 14 bases, in that order; junction bases with no gene match: 8. In germline, CDR1 is SGHAT, CDR2 FQNNGV. The CDR3 DNA reads TGTGCCAGCAGCAAGGACAGGGGGCTTCACGAGTTCTTC. Translating gives CASSKDRGLHEFF.

The rearrangement uses TRBV6-5 and TRBJ2-1; TRBD1 agrees at 9 bases. The CDR3 runs to 15 residues. Germline assignment: CDR1 MNHEY and CDR2 SVGAGI. After removal of 5 bases from V and 7 bases from J, the junction contained 9 bases not matched to a gene. The CDR3 spells CASSGAGQGGNEQFF. The CDR3 DNA reads TGTGCCAGCAGTGGGGCGGGACAGGGTGGTAATGAGCAGTTCTTC.